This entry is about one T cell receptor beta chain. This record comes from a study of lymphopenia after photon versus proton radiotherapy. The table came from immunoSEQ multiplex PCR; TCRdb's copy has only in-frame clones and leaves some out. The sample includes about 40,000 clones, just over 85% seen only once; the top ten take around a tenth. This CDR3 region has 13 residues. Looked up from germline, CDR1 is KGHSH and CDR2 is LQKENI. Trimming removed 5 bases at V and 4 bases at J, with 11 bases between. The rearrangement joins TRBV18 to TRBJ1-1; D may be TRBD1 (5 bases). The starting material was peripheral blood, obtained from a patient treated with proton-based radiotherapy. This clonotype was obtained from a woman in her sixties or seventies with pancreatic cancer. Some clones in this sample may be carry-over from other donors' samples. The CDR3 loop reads CASSATGITEAFF. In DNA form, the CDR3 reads TGTGCCAGCTCAGCTACAGGTATCACTGAAGCTTTCTTT.